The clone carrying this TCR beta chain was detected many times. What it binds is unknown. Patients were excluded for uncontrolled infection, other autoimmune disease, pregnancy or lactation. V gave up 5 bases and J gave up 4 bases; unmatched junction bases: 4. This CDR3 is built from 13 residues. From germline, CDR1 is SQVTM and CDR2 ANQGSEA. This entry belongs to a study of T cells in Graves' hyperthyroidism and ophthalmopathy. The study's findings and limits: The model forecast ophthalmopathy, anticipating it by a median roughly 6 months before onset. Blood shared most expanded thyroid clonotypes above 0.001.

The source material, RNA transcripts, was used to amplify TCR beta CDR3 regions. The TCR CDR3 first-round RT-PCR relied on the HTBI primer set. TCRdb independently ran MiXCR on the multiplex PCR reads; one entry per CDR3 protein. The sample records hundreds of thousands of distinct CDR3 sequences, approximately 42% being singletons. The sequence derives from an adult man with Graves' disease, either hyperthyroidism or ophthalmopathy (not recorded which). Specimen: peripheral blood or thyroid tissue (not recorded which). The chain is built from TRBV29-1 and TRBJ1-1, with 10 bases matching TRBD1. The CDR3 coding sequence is TGCAGCGTTCCGGGACAGGGGAGCACTGAAGCTTTCTTT. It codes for CSVPGQGSTEAFF.